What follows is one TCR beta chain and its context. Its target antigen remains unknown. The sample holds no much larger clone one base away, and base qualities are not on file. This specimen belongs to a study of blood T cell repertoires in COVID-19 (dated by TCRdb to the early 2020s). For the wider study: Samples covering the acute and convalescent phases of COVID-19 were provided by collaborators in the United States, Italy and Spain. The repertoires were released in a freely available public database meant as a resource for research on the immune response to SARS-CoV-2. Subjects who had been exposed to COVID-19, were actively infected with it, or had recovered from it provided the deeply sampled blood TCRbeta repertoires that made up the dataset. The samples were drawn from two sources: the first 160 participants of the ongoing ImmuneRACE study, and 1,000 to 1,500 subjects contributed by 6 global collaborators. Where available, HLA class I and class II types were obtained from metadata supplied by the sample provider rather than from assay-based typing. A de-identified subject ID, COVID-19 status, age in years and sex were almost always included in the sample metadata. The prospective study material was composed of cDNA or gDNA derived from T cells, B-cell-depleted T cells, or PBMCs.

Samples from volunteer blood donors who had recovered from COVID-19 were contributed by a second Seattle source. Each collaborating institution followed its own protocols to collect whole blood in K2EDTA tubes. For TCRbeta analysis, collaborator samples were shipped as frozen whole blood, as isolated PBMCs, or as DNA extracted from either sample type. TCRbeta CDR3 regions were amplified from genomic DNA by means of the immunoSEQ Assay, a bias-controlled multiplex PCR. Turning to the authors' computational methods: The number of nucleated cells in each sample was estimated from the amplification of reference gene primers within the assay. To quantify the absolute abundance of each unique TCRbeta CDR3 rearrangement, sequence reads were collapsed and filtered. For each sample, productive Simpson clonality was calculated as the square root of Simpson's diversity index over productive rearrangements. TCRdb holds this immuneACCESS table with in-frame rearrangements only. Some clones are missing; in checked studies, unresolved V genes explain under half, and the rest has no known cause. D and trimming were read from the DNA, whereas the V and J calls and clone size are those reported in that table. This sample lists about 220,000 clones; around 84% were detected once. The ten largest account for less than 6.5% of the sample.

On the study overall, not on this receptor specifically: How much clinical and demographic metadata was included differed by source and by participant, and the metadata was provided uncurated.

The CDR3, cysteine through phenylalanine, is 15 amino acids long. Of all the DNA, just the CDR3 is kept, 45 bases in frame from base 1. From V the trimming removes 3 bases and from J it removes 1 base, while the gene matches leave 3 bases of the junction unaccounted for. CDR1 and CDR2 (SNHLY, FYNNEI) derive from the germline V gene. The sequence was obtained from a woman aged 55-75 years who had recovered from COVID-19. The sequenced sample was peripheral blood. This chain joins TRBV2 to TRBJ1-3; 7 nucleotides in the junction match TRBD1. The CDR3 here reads CASSDRTGSGNTIYF. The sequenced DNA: TGTGCCAGCAGTGACCGGACAGGATCTGGAAACACCATATATTTT.